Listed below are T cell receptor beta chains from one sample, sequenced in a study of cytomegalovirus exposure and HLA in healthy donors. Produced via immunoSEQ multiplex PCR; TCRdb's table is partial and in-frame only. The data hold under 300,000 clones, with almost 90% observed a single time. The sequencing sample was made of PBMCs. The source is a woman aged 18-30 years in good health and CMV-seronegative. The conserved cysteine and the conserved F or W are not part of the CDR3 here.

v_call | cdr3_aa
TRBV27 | ASSFRQVGDTQY
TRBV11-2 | ASLGGGNIQY
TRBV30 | AWSVGTGQPQH
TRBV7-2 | ASSLVGTVLPNEQF
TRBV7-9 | ASSLLAAGRETQY
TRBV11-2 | ASSSTGSHEQF
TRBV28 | ASQGERGYDEQF
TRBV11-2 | ASSLVSGGSETQY
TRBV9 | ASGVGRGGYGETQY
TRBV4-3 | ASSQDLGGTSGGGLQETQY
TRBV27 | ASSSTSGGGDEQF
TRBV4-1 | ASSRDRPTRETQY
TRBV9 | ASSVVPGSYGYT
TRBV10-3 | AISESGDSGETQY
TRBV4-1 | ASSQVPGGNQPQH
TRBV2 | ASRAGTGIGSGANVLT
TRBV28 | ASSLPGVLGPSNTEAF
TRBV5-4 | ASSLRETQY
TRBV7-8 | ASSLVGESGNTQY
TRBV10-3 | AISESGQGEKLF
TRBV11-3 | ASSQRGTSGGQDTQY
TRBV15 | ATSREYRGSEAF
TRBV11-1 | ASQLTGQGNYGYT
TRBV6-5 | ASSYSSGAGGYEQF
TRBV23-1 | ASSQSTDRGLLGQF
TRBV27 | ASGTHSNTEAF
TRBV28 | ASSSPRGQPQH
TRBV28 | ASSFPLAGGTDTQY
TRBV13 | ASSLTTEGLSGNTIY
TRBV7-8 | ASSLVGGVDEQY
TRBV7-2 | ASSLKLAGPRDTQY